This T cell receptor (beta chain) was captured by sequencing in a study of T cell repertoires in cytomegalovirus infection (dated by TCRdb to about 2019). Turning to the overall study: The HLA type of each donor mattered for the analysis, because public TCR beta signatures pointed to carriage of CMV infection along with the matching HLA type. Paper-wide results and their limitations: In both this cohort and an independent approximately 350-donor cohort, the cumulative frequency of public TCR beta family members distinguished carriers of CMV infection plus the relevant HLA type. In the ex vivo response, HLA-C-restricted CMV-specific TCR beta clonotypes were dominant, and in two of eight donors the single most frequent clonotype came from this HLA-C-restricted group.

The listed sequencing device is Illumina HiSeq 1500. TCRdb handled the public reads itself, with Q25 trimming in fastp and clone calling in MiXCR, and kept productive beta chains. Here each entry gathers all rows of one CDR3 protein and keeps the most common genes and DNA. Across this sample there are 170,000 or so distinct CDR3 sequences, with 13% to 15% seen only once. 25% to 30% of the sample is in the top ten clones. The junction shows trimming of 2 bases on V and 5 bases on J, plus 12 bases between the germline ends. The CDR3 holds 14 amino acids from the cysteine to the phenylalanine. Only CDR3 DNA remains: 42 bases, in frame from the first base. According to the germline V gene, CDR1 reads SGHRS and CDR2 reads YFSETQ. In its sample, this clonotype was seen a few times. This clone's antigen is unknown. No base-level quality is on record; no much larger clone is a single base apart.

The TCR comes from a human donor in good health (CMV status not recorded). Some clones in this sample may be carry-over from other donors' samples. The sequence is built from TRBV5-1 and TRBJ2-3; perhaps TRBD2 is the D gene, with 5 bases matching. Sample: PBMCs. The CDR3 region reads CASSLGSVGDTQYF. In nucleotides, the sequence is TGCGCCAGCAGCTTAGGTAGCGTCGGAGATACGCAGTATTTT.